This T cell receptor beta chain was recorded in a study of cytomegalovirus exposure and HLA in healthy donors. Across the study: Among the 350 to 400 donors who were genotyped, 81% fell in the genetic ancestry cluster that is associated with self-reported Caucasian donors. The study, taken as a whole, reports: Later examination showed HLA-associated TCR beta chains had greater clonal expansion than equally common others. Compared with the approximately 700-donor mean, an Asian-associated ancestry cluster reportedly had fewer N-insertions, according to a later analysis.

Germline V gives CDR1 SNHLY, CDR2 FYNNEI. The CDR3 has 16 residues. The trim removed 7 bases at V and 1 base at J, leaving 11 bases unmatched. To note about this clone: Antigen: not known.

Primers included in the PCR were 60 Vbeta and 13 Jbeta primers. Generated by immunoSEQ multiplex PCR, the TCRdb table keeps only in-frame clones and is missing some. The table includes roughly 150,000 clones, approximately 70% detected once. The chain recombines TRBV2 with TRBJ2-5, with 8 bases fitting TRBD1. Sequencing was performed on PBMCs. The source of this sequence is a human donor in good health. This chain's CDR3 is CASTVRTGTGQETQYF. As DNA, the CDR3 is TGTGCCAGCACCGTCCGGACGGGGACAGGCCAAGAGACCCAGTACTTC.